One sample yielded the 26 T cell receptor beta chains listed below, sequenced in a study of blood T cell repertoires in COVID-19. Sequenced by immunoSEQ multiplex PCR; TCRdb stores in-frame clones only, minus some. Among 40,000 to 60,000 clones listed, about 88% were seen once. Sequencing was done on a sample of peripheral blood. These receptors were taken from a man aged 35-49 years with active COVID-19.

The chain uses TRBV9 and TRBJ2-1, with 11 bases matching TRBD2. The CDR3 sequence is 15 residues long. The ends lost 4 bases at V and 7 bases at J; junction bases unmatched: 7. Looked up from germline, CDR1 is SGDLS and CDR2 is YYNGEE. The CDR3 DNA sequence: TGTGCCAGCAGCCCAATAGCGGGAGGGAATAATGAGCAGTTCTTC. Translation: CASSPIAGGNNEQFF.

This chain connects TRBV19 to TRBJ2-3, with D perhaps TRBD2 (6 bases). The CDR3 totals 14 residues. Germline CDR1 and CDR2: LNHDA and SQIVND (reference sequence). Trimming stripped 3 bases from V and 4 bases from J, with 11 bases between. The CDR3 DNA reads TGTGCCAGTAGTATTACGGGGGACGCAGATACGCAGTATTTT. It is translated as CASSITGDADTQYF.

The J gene is TRBJ2-5, the V gene TRBV28, with D possibly TRBD1 on 6 matching bases. The ends were cut back, 5 bases at V and 2 bases at J, with 12 bases in the middle. The CDR3 covers 14 residues. Germline V gene sequence: CDR1 MDHEN, CDR2 SYDVKM. Here the CDR3 reads CASSEDSLQETQYF. The CDR3 DNA follows: TGTGCCAGCAGTGAGGACAGCCTACAAGAGACCCAGTACTTC.

The chain carries TRBV18 and TRBJ1-1; 7 bases agree with TRBD1. The CDR3 contains 14 residues. V was pared by 8 bases and J by 0 bases, with 6 bases of the junction left unmatched. Germline loops: CDR1 KGHSH, CDR2 LQKENI. CDR3 residues: CASVQGRVNTEAFF. CDR3 nucleotides: TGTGCCAGCGTACAGGGGCGGGTGAACACTGAAGCTTTCTTT.

J is TRBJ2-3 and V is TRBV19, with 10 bases fitting TRBD2. Trimming removed 5 bases from V and 1 base from J; junction bases left unmatched: 9. Germline V lookup: CDR1 LNHDA, CDR2 SQIVND (reference sequence). The CDR3 is 17 amino acids. The CDR3 DNA follows: TGTGCCAGTAGTCCCCGTCTAGCGGGAGACGGCACAGATACGCAGTATTTT. It translates to CASSPRLAGDGTDTQYF.

The rearrangement joins TRBV29-1 to TRBJ2-2; D uncertain. Germline lookup yields CDR1 SQVTM and CDR2 ANQGSEA. Trimming stripped 3 bases from V and 4 bases from J, with 9 bases between. CDR3 length: 13 amino acids. DNA of the CDR3: TGCAGCGTTGACCCCTGGGCCACCGGGGAGCTGTTTTTT. Protein sequence: CSVDPWATGELFF.

The J gene is TRBJ1-6, the V gene TRBV27; D is uncertain. V lost 1 base to trimming and J lost 9 bases, with 4 bases between them. CDR3 length equals 12 residues. Germline CDR1 and CDR2: MNHEY and SMNVEV (reference sequence). CDR3 protein: CASSLLRSPLHF. The CDR3 DNA reads as TGTGCCAGCAGTTTATTGCGTTCACCCCTCCACTTT.

The chain couples TRBV30 to TRBJ1-6, with 8 bases lining up with TRBD1. The CDR3 consists of 13 residues. CDR1 GTSNPN and CDR2 SVGIG come from the germline V gene (reference sequence). The CDR3 nucleotides are TGTGCTTCGGGACAGGACTATAATTCACCCCTCCACTTT. Protein sequence: CASGQDYNSPLHF.

This chain uses TRBV7-3 with TRBJ2-1; 8 bases agree with TRBD2. CDR1 is SGHTA and CDR2 is FQGTGA in the germline V gene. The CDR3 contains 17 residues. The trim removed 1 base at V and 5 bases at J, leaving 10 bases unmatched. CDR3 region: CASSLRPGLDPNNEQFF. In DNA, the CDR3 is TGTGCCAGCAGCTTAAGACCGGGACTAGATCCCAACAATGAGCAGTTCTTC.

The chain couples TRBV2 to TRBJ1-4; D might be TRBD1 (6 bases). Per the germline V gene, CDR1 is SNHLY and CDR2 is FYNNEI. V lost 7 bases, J lost 8 bases, and 14 bases lay in between. The CDR3 runs 13 residues. CDR3 amino acids: CASTLTGYEKLFF. CDR3 bases: TGTGCCAGCACCCTGACAGGATACGAAAAACTGTTTTTT.

The rearrangement joins TRBV24-1 to TRBJ1-6; TRBD1 agrees at 11 bases. Germline CDR1 KGHDR, CDR2 SFDVKD. The CDR3 spans 16 residues. After removal of 2 bases from V and 9 bases from J, the junction contained 5 bases not matched to a gene. The CDR3 DNA reads as TGTGCCACCAGTGATTCTCCGGGACAGGGGGTTTCACCCCTCCACTTT. Encoded protein: CATSDSPGQGVSPLHF.

The CDR3 DNA follows: TGCGCCAGCAGCTTGGGAGGCTCTGGAAACACCATATATTTT. Translation: CASSLGGSGNTIYF. This chain connects TRBV5-1 to TRBJ1-3; D gene uncertain. The CDR3 totals 14 residues. The V end lost 0 bases, the J end lost 0 bases, and 4 bases lay between the germline ends. Germline assignment: CDR1 SGHRS and CDR2 YFSETQ.

This sequence joins TRBV28 and TRBJ1-2, with D maybe TRBD1 (6 bases). The CDR3 runs to 15 residues. Germline V CDR1 and CDR2: MDHEN, SYDVKM. V was clipped by 7 bases and J by 1 base, with 16 bases between them. The DNA of the CDR3 is TGTGCCAGCATGGGGGGGGCCAAGGGTAACTATGGCTACACCTTC. This codes for CASMGGAKGNYGYTF.

V and J are TRBV9 and TRBJ1-1; 7 nucleotides agree with TRBD1. The CDR3 runs to 14 residues. J lost 4 bases, V lost 4 bases, and 7 bases had no gene match. Germline lookup yields CDR1 SGDLS and CDR2 YYNGEE. Here the CDR3 reads CASSQGQRSTEAFF. CDR3 bases: TGTGCCAGCAGCCAGGGACAGAGGAGCACTGAAGCTTTCTTT.

The chain couples TRBV23-1 to TRBJ2-7, with D possibly TRBD1 on 6 matching bases. TRBV23-1 is an open reading frame, and its role is uncertain. Trimming stripped 4 bases from V and 5 bases from J, with 24 bases between. This CDR3 comprises 17 residues. The chain's CDR3 is CASSRLDRKPDGDEQYF. The CDR3 nucleotides read TGCGCCAGCAGTCGCCTAGACAGGAAACCCGATGGGGACGAGCAGTACTTC.

The chain employs TRBV14 and TRBJ1-4, with D hard to call. V shed 2 bases and J shed 12 bases, with 16 bases lying between them. Germline V lookup: CDR1 SGHDN, CDR2 FVKESK. This CDR3 contains 14 residues. The CDR3 region has the DNA TGTGCCAGCAGCCAACGCCAAGGAGGAAATGAACTGTTTTTT. Translated: CASSQRQGGNELFF.

The rearrangement joins TRBV11-2 to TRBJ1-1; D is uncertain. Trimming stripped 7 bases from V and 3 bases from J, with 15 bases between. Germline CDR1 is SGHAT and CDR2 is FQNNGV. The CDR3 covers 14 residues. The CDR3 DNA follows: TGTGCCAGCAATTCCCTGAACACCTACACTGAAGCTTTCTTT. Its translation is CASNSLNTYTEAFF.

V and J are TRBV6-5 and TRBJ2-6; D not certain. Germline CDR1 and CDR2: MNHEY and SVGAGI. Trimming removed 6 bases from V and 3 bases from J, with 6 bases in between. The CDR3 is made up of 13 amino acids. The chain's CDR3 is CASSPGGANVLTF. CDR3 in DNA: TGTGCCAGCAGCCCAGGTGGGGCCAACGTCCTGACTTTC.

The chain couples TRBV19 to TRBJ2-3, with TRBD1 matching over 11 bases. Germline loops: CDR1 LNHDA, CDR2 SQIVND (reference sequence). Germline trimming cut 3 bases from V and 4 bases from J; bases unmatched to any gene: 6. The CDR3 has 16 residues. The CDR3 DNA reads as TGTGCCAGTAGTATCCCTGGACAGGGGGCCGCAGATACGCAGTATTTT. It codes for CASSIPGQGAADTQYF. The variable domain in full, with the rest retrieved from reference TRBV19 and TRBJ2-3, is DGGITQSPKYLFRKEGQNVTLSCEQNLNHDAMYWYRQDPGQGLRLIYYSQIVNDFQKGDIAEGYSVSREKKESFPLTVTSAQKNPTAFYLCASSIPGQGAADTQYFGPGTRLTVL.

The V call is TRBV6-2 or TRBV6-3, the J call TRBJ1-1; D unresolved. V lost 4 bases to trimming and J lost 0 bases, with 9 bases between them. The CDR3 runs 14 residues. Germline assignment: CDR1 MNHEY and CDR2 SVGEGT. The CDR3 DNA is TGTGCCAGCAGTTTACCCACAGTGAACACTGAAGCTTTCTTT. Translating it yields CASSLPTVNTEAFF.

The chain joins TRBV2 to TRBJ1-5; 8 bases are shared with TRBD1. The V and J ends lost 6 bases and 2 bases, in that order; junction bases with no gene match: 0. This CDR3 is 13 amino acids long. Germline V lookup: CDR1 SNHLY, CDR2 FYNNEI. In DNA form, the CDR3 reads TGTGCCAGCAGGGGACAGGGCAATCAGCCCCAGCATTTT. Its translation: CASRGQGNQPQHF.

This chain uses TRBV7-9 with TRBJ1-4; 9 nucleotides agree with TRBD1. Trimming removed 8 bases from V and 0 bases from J; junction bases left unmatched: 13. Germline V gene lookup returns CDR1 SEHNR and CDR2 FQNEAQ (reference sequence). This CDR3 contains 18 residues. The CDR3, as DNA: TGTGCCAGCGGGTCCGGGACAGGGAAAACCGCAACTAATGAAAAACTGTTTTTT. It specifies CASGSGTGKTATNEKLFF.

This clone was observed a handful of times. The chain recombines TRBV7-9 with TRBJ2-1; D possibly corresponds to TRBD2 (6 bases). This CDR3 is built from 17 residues. Per the germline V gene, CDR1 is SEHNR and CDR2 is FQNEAQ (reference sequence). Trimming took 1 base from V and 7 from J, leaving 20 bases between them. The CDR3 DNA is TGTGCCAGCAGCTTAGTAAGCCTAGCGCCTATGGGGAATGAGCAGTTCTTC. The encoded protein is CASSLVSLAPMGNEQFF.

The chain couples TRBV29-1 to TRBJ1-1; no clear D. This CDR3 has 10 amino acids. In germline, CDR1 is SQVTM, CDR2 ANQGSEA. Trimming removed 4 bases from V and 6 bases from J, with 6 bases in between. CDR3 sequence: CSVAISEAFF. The CDR3 coding sequence is TGCAGCGTTGCTATCTCTGAAGCTTTCTTT.

This chain connects TRBV28 to TRBJ1-5; no reliable D call. V was clipped by 7 bases and J by 7 bases, with 11 bases between them. The CDR3 runs 12 residues. The germline gives CDR1 MDHEN, CDR2 SYDVKM. The DNA of the CDR3 is TGTGCCAGCACCAATCTCCGGCAGCCCCAGCATTTT. Amino acids: CASTNLRQPQHF.

The chain uses TRBV4-1 and TRBJ2-7; 8 nucleotides agree with TRBD1. Unmatched junction bases numbered 4, after V lost 0 bases and J lost 6 bases. This CDR3 spans 14 amino acids. Germline CDR1 reads MGHRA; CDR2 reads YSYEKL. Here the CDR3 DNA reads TGCGCCAGCAGCCAAGACCCAGGGGGCGGCGAGCAGTACTTC. Its protein product is CASSQDPGGGEQYF.